Here is one T cell receptor (beta chain) with its context. This record belongs to a study of blood T cell repertoires in COVID-19. The table came from immunoSEQ multiplex PCR; TCRdb's copy has only in-frame clones and leaves some out. The sample consists of approximately 70,000 clones, about 80% of them appearing once. Germline-derived CDR1 and CDR2 are PRHDT and FYEKMQ (reference sequence). The CDR3 has 15 residues. Trimming took 5 bases from V and 10 from J; bases not matched to a gene: 14. This rearrangement joins TRBV13 to TRBJ2-4; 7 bases align to TRBD1. The material sequenced was peripheral blood. This receptor was obtained from a woman aged 55-70 years with acute or convalescent COVID-19. The CDR3 reads CASSKTGWAGGIQYF. CDR3 coding DNA: TGTGCCAGCAGCAAAACGGGTTGGGCAGGGGGAATTCAGTACTTC.